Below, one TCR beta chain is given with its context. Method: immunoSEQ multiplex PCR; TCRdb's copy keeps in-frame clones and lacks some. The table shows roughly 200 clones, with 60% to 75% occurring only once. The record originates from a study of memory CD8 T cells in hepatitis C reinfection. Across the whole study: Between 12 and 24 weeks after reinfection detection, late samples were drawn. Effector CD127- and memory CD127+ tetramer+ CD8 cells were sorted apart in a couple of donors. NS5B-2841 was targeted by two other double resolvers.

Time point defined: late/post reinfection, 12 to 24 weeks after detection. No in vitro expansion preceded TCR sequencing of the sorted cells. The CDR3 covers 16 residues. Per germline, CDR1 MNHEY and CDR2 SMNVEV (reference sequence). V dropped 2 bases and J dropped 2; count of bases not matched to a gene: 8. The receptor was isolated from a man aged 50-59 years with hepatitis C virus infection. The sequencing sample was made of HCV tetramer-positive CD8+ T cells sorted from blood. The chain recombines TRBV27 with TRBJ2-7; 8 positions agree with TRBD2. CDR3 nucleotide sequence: TGTGCCAGCAGTTTAGAGGGTAGCGGGGCCCCCTACGAGCAGTACTTC. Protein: CASSLEGSGAPYEQYF.